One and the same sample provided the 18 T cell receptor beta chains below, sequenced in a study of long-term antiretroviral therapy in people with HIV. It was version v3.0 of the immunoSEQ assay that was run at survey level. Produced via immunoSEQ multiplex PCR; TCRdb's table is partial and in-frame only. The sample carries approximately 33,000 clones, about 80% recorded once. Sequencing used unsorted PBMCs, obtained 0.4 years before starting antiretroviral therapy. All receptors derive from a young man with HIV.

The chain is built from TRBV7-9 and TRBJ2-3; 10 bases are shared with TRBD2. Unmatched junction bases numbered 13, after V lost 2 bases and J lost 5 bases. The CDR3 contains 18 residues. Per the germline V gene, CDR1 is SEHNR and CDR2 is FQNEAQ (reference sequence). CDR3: CASSLRGPLAGARDTQYF. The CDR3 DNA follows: TGTGCCAGCAGCTTAAGGGGCCCCCTAGCGGGAGCAAGAGATACGCAGTATTTT.

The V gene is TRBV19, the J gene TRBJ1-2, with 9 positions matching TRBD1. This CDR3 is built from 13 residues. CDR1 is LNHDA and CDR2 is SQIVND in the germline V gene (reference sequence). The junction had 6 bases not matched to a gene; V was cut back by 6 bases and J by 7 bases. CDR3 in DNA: TGTGCCAGTAGAAAACGGGACAGGGTTGGCTACACCTTC. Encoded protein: CASRKRDRVGYTF.

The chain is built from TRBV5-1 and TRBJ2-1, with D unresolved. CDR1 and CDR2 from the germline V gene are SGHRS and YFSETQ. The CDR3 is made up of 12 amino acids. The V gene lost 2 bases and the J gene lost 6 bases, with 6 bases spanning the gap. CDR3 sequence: CASSFGVNEQFF. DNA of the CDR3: TGCGCCAGCAGCTTCGGCGTCAATGAGCAGTTCTTC.

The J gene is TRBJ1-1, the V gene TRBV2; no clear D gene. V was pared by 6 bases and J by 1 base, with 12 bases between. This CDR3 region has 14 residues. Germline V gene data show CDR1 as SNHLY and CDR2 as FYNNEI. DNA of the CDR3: TGTGCCAGCAGAGGAGAGATTGGGAACACTGAAGCTTTCTTT. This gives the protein CASRGEIGNTEAFF.

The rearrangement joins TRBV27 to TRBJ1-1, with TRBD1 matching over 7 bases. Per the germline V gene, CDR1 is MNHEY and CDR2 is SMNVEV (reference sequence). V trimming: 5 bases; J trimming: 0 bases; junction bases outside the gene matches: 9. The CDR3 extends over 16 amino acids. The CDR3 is CASSRRQGVVNTEAFF. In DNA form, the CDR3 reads TGTGCCAGCAGTCGCAGACAGGGAGTAGTGAACACTGAAGCTTTCTTT.

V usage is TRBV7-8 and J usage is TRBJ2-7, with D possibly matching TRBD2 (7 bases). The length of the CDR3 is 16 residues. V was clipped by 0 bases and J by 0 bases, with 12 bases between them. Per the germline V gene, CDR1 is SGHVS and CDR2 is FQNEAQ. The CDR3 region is CASSLAWGGASYEQYF. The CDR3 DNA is TGTGCCAGCAGCTTAGCGTGGGGGGGCGCCTCCTACGAGCAGTACTTC.

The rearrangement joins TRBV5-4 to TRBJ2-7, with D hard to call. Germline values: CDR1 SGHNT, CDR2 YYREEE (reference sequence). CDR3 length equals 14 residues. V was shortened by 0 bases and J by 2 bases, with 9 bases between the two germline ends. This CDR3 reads CASSLGTVTYEQYF. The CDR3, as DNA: TGTGCCAGCAGCTTGGGGACGGTCACCTACGAGCAGTACTTC.

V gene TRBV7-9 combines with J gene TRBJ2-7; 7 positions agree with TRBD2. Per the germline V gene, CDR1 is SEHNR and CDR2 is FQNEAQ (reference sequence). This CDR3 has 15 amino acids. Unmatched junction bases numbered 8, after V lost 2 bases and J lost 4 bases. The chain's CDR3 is CASSLSRGLQYEQYF. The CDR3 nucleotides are TGTGCCAGCAGCTTAAGTCGGGGACTACAGTACGAGCAGTACTTC.

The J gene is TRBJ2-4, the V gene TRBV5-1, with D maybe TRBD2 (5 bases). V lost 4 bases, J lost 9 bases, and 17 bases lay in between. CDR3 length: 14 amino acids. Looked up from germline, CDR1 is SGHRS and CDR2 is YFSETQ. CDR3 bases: TGCGCCAGCAGCACCGGACGGGATCGGGGCATTCAGTACTTC. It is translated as CASSTGRDRGIQYF.

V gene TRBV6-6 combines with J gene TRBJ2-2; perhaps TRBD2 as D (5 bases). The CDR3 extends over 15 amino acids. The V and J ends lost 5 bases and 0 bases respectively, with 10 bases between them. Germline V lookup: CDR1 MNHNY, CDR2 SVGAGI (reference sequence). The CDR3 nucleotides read TGTGCCAGCAGTCGGACTCTCGCGAACACCGGGGAGCTGTTTTTT. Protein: CASSRTLANTGELFF.

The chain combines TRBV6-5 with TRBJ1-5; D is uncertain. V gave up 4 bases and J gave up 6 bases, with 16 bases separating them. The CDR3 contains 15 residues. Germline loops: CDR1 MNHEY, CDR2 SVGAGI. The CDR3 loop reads CASSSREYKGQPQHF. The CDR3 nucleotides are TGTGCCAGCAGTTCAAGGGAGTATAAGGGTCAGCCCCAGCATTTT.

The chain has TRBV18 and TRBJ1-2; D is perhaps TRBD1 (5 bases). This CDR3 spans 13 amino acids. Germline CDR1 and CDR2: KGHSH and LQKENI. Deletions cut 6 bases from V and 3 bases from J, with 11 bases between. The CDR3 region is CASSPGTHYGYTF. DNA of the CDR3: TGTGCCAGCTCCCCCGGGACCCACTATGGCTACACCTTC. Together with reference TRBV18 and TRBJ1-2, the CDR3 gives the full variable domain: NAGVMQNPRHLVRRRGQEARLRCSPMKGHSHVYWYRQLPEEGLKFMVYLQKENIIDESGMPKERFSAEFPKEGPSILRIQQVVRGDSAAYFCASSPGTHYGYTFGSGTRLTVV.

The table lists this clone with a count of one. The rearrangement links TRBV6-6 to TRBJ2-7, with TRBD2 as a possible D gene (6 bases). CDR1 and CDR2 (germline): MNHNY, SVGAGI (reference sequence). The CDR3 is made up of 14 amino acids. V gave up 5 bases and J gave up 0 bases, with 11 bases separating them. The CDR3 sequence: CASSRVSGSYEQYF. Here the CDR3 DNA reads TGTGCCAGCAGTCGGGTTAGCGGCTCCTACGAGCAGTACTTC.

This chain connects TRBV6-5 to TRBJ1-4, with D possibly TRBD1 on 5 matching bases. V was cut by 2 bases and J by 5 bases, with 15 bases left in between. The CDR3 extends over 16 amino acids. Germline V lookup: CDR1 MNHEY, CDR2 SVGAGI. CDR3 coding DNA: TGTGCCAGCAGTTACATCGGAATAGGGGCGAATGAAAAACTGTTTTTT. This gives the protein CASSYIGIGANEKLFF.

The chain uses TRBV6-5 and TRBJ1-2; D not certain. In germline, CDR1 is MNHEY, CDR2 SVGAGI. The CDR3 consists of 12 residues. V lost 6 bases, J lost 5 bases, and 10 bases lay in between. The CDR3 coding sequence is TGTGCCAGCAGATCCGGTAGATATGGCTACACCTTC. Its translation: CASRSGRYGYTF.

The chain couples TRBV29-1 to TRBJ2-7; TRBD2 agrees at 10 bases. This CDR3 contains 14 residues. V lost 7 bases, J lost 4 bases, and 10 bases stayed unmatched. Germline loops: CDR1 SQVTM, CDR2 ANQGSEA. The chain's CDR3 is CSAGTGLAPYEQYF. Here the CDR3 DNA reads TGCAGCGCAGGAACGGGACTAGCGCCGTACGAGCAGTACTTC.

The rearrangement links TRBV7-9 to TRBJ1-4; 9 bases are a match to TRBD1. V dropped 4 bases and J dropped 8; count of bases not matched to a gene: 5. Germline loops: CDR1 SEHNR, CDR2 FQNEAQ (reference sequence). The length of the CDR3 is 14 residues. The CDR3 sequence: CASSSGQGFEKLFF. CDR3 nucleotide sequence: TGTGCCAGCAGCTCCGGACAGGGGTTCGAAAAACTGTTTTTT.

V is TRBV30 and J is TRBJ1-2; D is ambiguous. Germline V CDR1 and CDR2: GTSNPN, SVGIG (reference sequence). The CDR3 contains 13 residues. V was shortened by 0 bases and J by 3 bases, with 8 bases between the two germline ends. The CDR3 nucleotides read TGTGCCTGGAGTGTACGTATCCACTATGGCTACACCTTC. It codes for CAWSVRIHYGYTF.